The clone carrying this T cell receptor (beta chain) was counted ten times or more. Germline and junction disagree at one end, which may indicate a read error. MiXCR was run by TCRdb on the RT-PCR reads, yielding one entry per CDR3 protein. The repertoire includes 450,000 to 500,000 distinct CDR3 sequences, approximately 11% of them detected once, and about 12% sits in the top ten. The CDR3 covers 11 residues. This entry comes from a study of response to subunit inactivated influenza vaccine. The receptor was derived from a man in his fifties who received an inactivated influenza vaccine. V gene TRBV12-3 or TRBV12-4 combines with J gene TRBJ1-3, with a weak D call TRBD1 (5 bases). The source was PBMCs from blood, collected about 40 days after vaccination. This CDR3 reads CASSLRGQPGF. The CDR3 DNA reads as TGTGCCAGCAGTCTGAGGGGCCAGCCGGGGTTT.